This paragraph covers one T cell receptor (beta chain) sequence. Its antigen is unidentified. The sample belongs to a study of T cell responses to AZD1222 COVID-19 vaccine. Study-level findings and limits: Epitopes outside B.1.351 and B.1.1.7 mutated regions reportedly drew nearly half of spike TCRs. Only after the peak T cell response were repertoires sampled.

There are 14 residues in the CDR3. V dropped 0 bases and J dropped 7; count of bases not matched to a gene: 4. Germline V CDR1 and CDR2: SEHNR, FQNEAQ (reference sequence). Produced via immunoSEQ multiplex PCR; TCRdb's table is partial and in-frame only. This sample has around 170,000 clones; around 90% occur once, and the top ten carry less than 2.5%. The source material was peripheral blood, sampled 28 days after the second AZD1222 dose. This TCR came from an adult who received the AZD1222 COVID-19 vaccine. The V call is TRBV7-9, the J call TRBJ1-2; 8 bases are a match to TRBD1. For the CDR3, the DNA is TGTGCCAGCAGCTTAGCGGACAGGGATCCTGGCTACACCTTC. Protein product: CASSLADRDPGYTF.